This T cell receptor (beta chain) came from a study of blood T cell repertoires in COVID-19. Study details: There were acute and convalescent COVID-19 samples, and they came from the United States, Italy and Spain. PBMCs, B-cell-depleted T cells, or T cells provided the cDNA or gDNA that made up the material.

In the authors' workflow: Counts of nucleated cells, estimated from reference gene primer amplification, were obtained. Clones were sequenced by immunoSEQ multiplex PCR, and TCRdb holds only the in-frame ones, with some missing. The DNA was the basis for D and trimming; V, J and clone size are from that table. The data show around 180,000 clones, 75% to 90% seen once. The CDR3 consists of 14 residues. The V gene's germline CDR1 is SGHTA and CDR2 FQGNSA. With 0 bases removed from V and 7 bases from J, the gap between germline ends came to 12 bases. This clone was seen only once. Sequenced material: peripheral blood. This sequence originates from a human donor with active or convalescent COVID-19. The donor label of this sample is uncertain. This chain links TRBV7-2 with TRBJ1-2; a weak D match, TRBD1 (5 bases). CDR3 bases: TGTGCCAGCAGCTTAGCAGGGGCATCGAGTGGCTACACCTTC. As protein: CASSLAGASSGYTF.